Here is one T cell receptor (beta chain) with its context. The sample is drawn from a study of type 1 regulatory T cells. As for the study in general: T-allo10 is an in vitro-generated, Tr1-enriched CD4 T cell product specific for alloantigen.

The junction had 9 bases not matched to a gene; V was cut back by 3 bases and J by 3 bases. This CDR3 region has 17 residues. Per the germline V gene, CDR1 is SGHDN and CDR2 is FVKESK. MiXCR, applied by TCRdb to the reads, yields one record per CDR3 protein. This table has some 100,000 distinct CDR3 sequences, about a third appearing once. This sequence was found in a human donor in good health. Sequenced: CD4+ T cells, either the whole sample or a sorted fraction (not recorded which). The genes are TRBV14 and TRBJ2-1, with 9 bases fitting TRBD2. CDR3 sequence (DNA): TGTGCCAGCAGCCATTTGCTGGCGGGAGGGTACTACAATGAGCAGTTCTTC. Protein sequence: CASSHLLAGGYYNEQFF.